These 5 T cell receptor beta chains were sequenced from one sample in a study of blood T cell repertoires in COVID-19. Sequencing was performed with immunoSEQ multiplex PCR; in TCRdb, only in-frame clones are kept and a portion is missing. Of approximately 330,000 clones listed, 65% to 90% were seen once; the top ten hold 4% to 5.5%. The material sequenced was PBMCs or T cells enriched from blood (not recorded which). These receptors were collected from a woman aged 40 to 50 with acute COVID-19.

This chain joins TRBV6-5 and TRBJ1-2, with TRBD1 as a possible D gene (5 bases). Germline CDR1 and CDR2: MNHEY and SVGAGI. The germline V and J ends were trimmed by 6 bases and 4 bases, with 12 bases remaining between them. This CDR3 comprises 13 residues. The CDR3 is CASRVTGAYGYTF. DNA of the CDR3: TGTGCCAGCAGGGTAACAGGCGCCTATGGCTACACCTTC.

The gene calls are TRBV7-9 and TRBJ1-2, with TRBD1 matching over 12 bases. V lost 4 bases and J lost 5; bases outside the gene matches: 8. Germline CDR1 and CDR2: SEHNR and FQNEAQ (reference sequence). This CDR3 has 16 residues. CDR3 nucleotide sequence: TGTGCCAGCAGCTCCCGGGACAGGGGGCGAGAGTATGGCTACACCTTC. This sequence encodes CASSSRDRGREYGYTF.

This chain connects TRBV27 to TRBJ2-7; possibly TRBD1 for D (5 bases). V lost 5 bases and J lost 2, with 22 bases in between. This CDR3 is 17 amino acids long. Per germline, CDR1 MNHEY and CDR2 SMNVEV (reference sequence). CDR3 sequence (DNA): TGTGCCAGCAGTCTAATATTTCCCGGACAAATAACCTACGAGCAGTACTTC. Encoded protein: CASSLIFPGQITYEQYF.

The chain carries TRBV29-1 and TRBJ1-2, with TRBD1 matching 8 bases. The J segment lost 2 bases and the V segment lost 0 bases, leaving 2 bases of the junction unmatched. CDR1 and CDR2 from the germline V gene are SQVTM and ANQGSEA. The CDR3 is made up of 14 amino acids. The CDR3 DNA is TGCAGCGTTGAAGACAGGACAGGGAACTATGGCTACACCTTC. It yields the protein CSVEDRTGNYGYTF.

V gene TRBV3-1 (or the pseudogene TRBV3-2) combines with J gene TRBJ1-6, with D possibly TRBD1 on 6 matching bases. The CDR3 has 14 residues. CDR1 and CDR2 from the germline V gene are LGHDT and YNNKEL (reference sequence). Trimming stripped 2 bases from V and 7 bases from J, with 9 bases between. CDR3: CASSQRTANSPLHF. In nucleotides, the CDR3 is TGTGCCAGCAGCCAACGGACAGCAAATTCACCCCTCCACTTT.